This entry lists 30 T cell receptor beta chains sequenced from one sample in a study of T cells in Graves' hyperthyroidism and ophthalmopathy. Amplification targeted TCR beta CDR3 regions from RNA transcripts. In the first-round RT-PCR of the TCR CDR3, the HTBI primer set was used. Via MiXCR, TCRdb re-called the multiplex PCR reads, giving one row per CDR3 protein. The sample lists 640,000 or so distinct CDR3 sequences; around 15% were seen once. The sequenced sample consisted of blood. The receptors here all came from a middle-aged woman with Graves' ophthalmopathy.

In DNA, the CDR3 is TGTGCCACCCGGGAGGCCATCGCTGAAGCTTTCTTT. Translating gives CATREAIAEAFF. This chain links TRBV24-1 with TRBJ1-1; no reliable D call. V lost 9 bases and J 6 bases, leaving 13 bases between the germline ends. Germline CDR1 reads KGHDR; CDR2 reads SFDVKD. CDR3 length: 12 amino acids.

The rearrangement joins TRBV4-1 to TRBJ1-6, with D possibly TRBD1 on 5 matching bases. The CDR3 loop spans 15 amino acids. Germline CDR1 and CDR2: MGHRA and YSYEKL. The V end lost 1 base, the J end lost 8 bases, and 12 bases lay between the germline ends. CDR3 DNA sequence: TGCGCCAGCAGCCAAGGGACAAGGGGCTATTCACCCCTCCACTTT. Protein product: CASSQGTRGYSPLHF.

Many counts were recorded for this clonotype. The chain recombines TRBV19 with TRBJ1-1; D uncertain. V lost 5 bases and J 5 bases, leaving 12 bases between the germline ends. Germline V gene lookup returns CDR1 LNHDA and CDR2 SQIVND (reference sequence). The CDR3 has 13 residues. DNA for the CDR3: TGTGCCAGTAGTGTTCAGCTTAGGACTGAAGCTTTCTTT. This translates into CASSVQLRTEAFF.

This clonotype was picked up many times. This rearrangement joins TRBV6-1 to TRBJ2-7; no definite D call. CDR1 and CDR2 from the germline V gene are MNHNS and SASEGT. V was cut by 5 bases and J by 4 bases, with 12 bases left in between. The CDR3 has 13 residues. The CDR3 nucleotides read TGTGCCAGCAGTCGATCAAGGTGGTACGAGCAGTACTTC. It encodes CASSRSRWYEQYF.

This rearrangement joins TRBV6-1 to TRBJ2-5, with D uncertain. The CDR3 length is 11 residues. Germline V gene data show CDR1 as MNHNS and CDR2 as SASEGT. The V and J ends lost 8 bases and 4 bases respectively, with 8 bases between them. The CDR3, as DNA: TGTGCCAGCTATTATGGAGAGACCCAGTACTTC. It codes for CASYYGETQYF.

This clonotype was seen at least ten times. The chain links TRBV11-2 to TRBJ2-2, with 9 positions matching TRBD2. Trimming at V came to 0 bases and at J to 4 bases, leaving 12 bases not matched to a gene. Germline values: CDR1 SGHAT, CDR2 FQNNGV. The CDR3 is 19 residues long. This chain's CDR3 is CASSLDRTSDIDSTGELFF. CDR3 bases: TGTGCCAGCAGCTTAGATCGGACTAGCGATATAGATAGCACCGGGGAGCTGTTTTTT.

This clonotype was observed at least ten times. The chain has TRBV11-2 and TRBJ2-7; 10 bases align to TRBD2. The V gene end was trimmed by 6 bases and the J gene end by 2 bases; junction bases not matched to a gene: 4. This CDR3 has 14 amino acids. Germline CDR1 SGHAT, CDR2 FQNNGV. The CDR3 protein is CASSRSGRAYEQYF. CDR3 nucleotides: TGTGCCAGCAGTCGAAGCGGGAGGGCCTACGAGCAGTACTTC.

This clonotype was observed at least ten times. This chain links TRBV11-3 with TRBJ2-7; no reliable D call. CDR1 SGHNT and CDR2 YENEEA come from the germline V gene. V was trimmed by 4 bases and J by 3 bases, leaving 13 bases between them. The CDR3 totals 14 residues. The CDR3 nucleotides read TGTGCCAGCAGCTCCACGTCCGGATACTACGAGCAGTACTTC. The encoded protein is CASSSTSGYYEQYF.

The sample holds many counts of this clonotype. V is TRBV12-3 or TRBV12-4 and J is TRBJ2-5; 10 bases map to TRBD2. The CDR3 has 14 amino acids. V trimming: 6 bases; J trimming: 1 base; junction bases outside the gene matches: 2. The CDR3 spells CASRWTSGQETQYF. DNA for the CDR3: TGTGCCAGCAGATGGACTAGCGGCCAAGAGACCCAGTACTTC.

This clonotype was recorded at least ten times. The conserved final phenylalanine or tryptophan is absent from the CDR3, which likely points to a read error. The chain carries TRBV6-1 and TRBJ2-2; 7 nucleotides match TRBD1. V lost 2 bases to trimming and J lost 1 base; unmatched junction nucleotides: 1. Germline V gene lookup returns CDR1 MNHNS and CDR2 SASEGT. The CDR3 has 15 amino acids. The CDR3 bases are TGTGCCAGCAGTGAAAGACAGGGGAACACCGGGGAGCTGTTTCTT. It is translated as CASSERQGNTGELFL.

This clonotype was seen many times. The chain is built from TRBV29-1 and TRBJ2-2; 7 nucleotides agree with TRBD2. CDR1 is SQVTM and CDR2 is ANQGSEA in the germline V gene. This CDR3 comprises 13 residues. This chain's CDR3 is CIFSGANTGELFF. The CDR3 DNA is TGCATCTTCAGCGGGGCTAACACCGGGGAGCTGTTTTTT.

For this clonotype: A much larger clone lies one base from this, so it may be a read error. The rearrangement links TRBV29-1 to TRBJ2-7; 9 positions match TRBD2. V dropped 6 bases and J dropped 3; count of bases not matched to a gene: 3. In germline, CDR1 is SQVTM, CDR2 ANQGSEA. This CDR3 comprises 12 residues. The CDR3 DNA reads TGCAGCGTCCGACTAGCGGTCTACGAGCAGTACTTC. Translated, it gives CSVRLAVYEQYF.

This clonotype was seen ten or more times. This chain links TRBV20-1 with TRBJ2-7, with D uncertain. Germline V gene lookup returns CDR1 DFQATT and CDR2 SNEGSKA (reference sequence). This CDR3 region has 14 residues. Trimming shortened V by 1 base and J by 6 bases, and 16 bases separated the two germline ends. In DNA, the CDR3 is TGCAGTGCTAGAGCCCCCGGGCCTCTTAGCGAGCAGTACTTC. Amino acid sequence: CSARAPGPLSEQYF.

This clonotype came up many times. A junction end diverges from the germline sequence, so it may reflect a read error. The chain employs TRBV6-1 and TRBJ2-7; the match to TRBD1 covers 11 bases. The CDR3 totals 16 residues. Germline CDR1 and CDR2: MNHNS and SASEGT. The CDR3, as DNA: TGTGCCAGCAGACAACCGGGACAGGGGGGAAACTACGAGCGGTACTTC. This translates into CASRQPGQGGNYERYF.

The gene calls are TRBV15 and TRBJ2-7; 11 bases are shared with TRBD1. Germline loops: CDR1 LNHNV, CDR2 YYDKDF (reference sequence). V gave up 3 bases and J gave up 6 bases; unmatched junction bases: 4. This CDR3 region has 14 residues. The CDR3 coding sequence is TGTGCCACCAGCAGCGACGGGACAGGGGGCGAGCAGTACTTC. It yields the protein CATSSDGTGGEQYF.

The sample holds many counts of this clonotype. The chain's CDR3 is CASSLAGSSYNEQFF. CDR3 bases: TGTGCCAGCAGCTTAGCGGGAAGCTCCTACAATGAGCAGTTCTTC. The chain recombines TRBV7-2 with TRBJ2-1; D is unclear. The CDR3 contains 15 residues. V lost 0 bases, J lost 0 bases, and 6 bases lay in between. Germline V CDR1 and CDR2: SGHTA, FQGNSA.

This clonotype was found many times. The chain carries TRBV5-1 and TRBJ2-2; TRBD1 matches at 9 bases. This CDR3 is 15 amino acids long. Germline CDR1 SGHRS, CDR2 YFSETQ. V shed 3 bases, J shed 6 bases, and the junction held 6 bases outside the gene matches. DNA of the CDR3: TGCGCCAGCAGCTCCGGACAGGGGTGGGCCGGGGAGCTGTTTTTT. Translating gives CASSSGQGWAGELFF.

This clonotype came up many times. The V and J genes are TRBV27 and TRBJ1-1; D gene ambiguous. V lost 5 bases and J 6 bases, leaving 13 bases between the germline ends. The germline V gene has CDR1 MNHEY and CDR2 SMNVEV (reference sequence). This CDR3 comprises 13 residues. CDR3 amino acids: CASSPGRRPEAFF. CDR3 in DNA: TGTGCCAGCAGTCCCGGGCGGAGGCCTGAAGCTTTCTTT.

This clonotype was picked up a small number of times. The chain's CDR3 is CSARATESYGYTF. The CDR3 region has the DNA TGCAGTGCTAGAGCGACGGAAAGCTATGGCTACACCTTC. The V and J genes are TRBV20-1 and TRBJ1-2, with unresolved D. The germline V gene encodes CDR1 DFQATT and CDR2 SNEGSKA (reference sequence). The CDR3 totals 13 residues. Trimming left V 1 base short and J 4 bases short, with 10 bases between.

V and J are TRBV3-1 and TRBJ2-2; TRBD2 might be the D (6 bases). Germline V gene sequence: CDR1 LGHDT, CDR2 YNNKEL (reference sequence). The CDR3 totals 15 residues. Trimming shortened V by 4 bases and J by 5 bases, and 14 bases separated the two germline ends. The CDR3 DNA follows: TGTGCCAGCAGCCCAGGAGGGAGTAGGACCGGGGAGCTGTTTTTT. Residues: CASSPGGSRTGELFF.

At least ten counts were recorded for this clonotype. The chain has TRBV5-5 and TRBJ2-2; a weak D match, TRBD1 (6 bases). V lost 0 bases and J lost 7, with 13 bases in between. Germline-derived CDR1 and CDR2 are SGHKS and YYEKEE (reference sequence). This CDR3 comprises 15 residues. CDR3 sequence: CASSLVMGAGGELFF. CDR3 coding DNA: TGTGCCAGCAGCTTGGTAATGGGGGCCGGCGGGGAGCTGTTTTTT.

The sample holds many counts of this clonotype. The J gene is TRBJ1-1, the V gene TRBV27, with unresolved D. Germline V gene lookup returns CDR1 MNHEY and CDR2 SMNVEV (reference sequence). V lost 3 bases and J 1 base, leaving 9 bases between the germline ends. CDR3 length: 14 residues. DNA of the CDR3: TGTGCCAGCAGTTTTCGCGGGTCGAACACTGAAGCTTTCTTT. Its protein product is CASSFRGSNTEAFF.

This clonotype appeared many times. J is TRBJ1-1 and V is TRBV28; the match to TRBD1 covers 10 bases. The junction had 2 bases not matched to a gene; V was cut back by 7 bases and J by 3 bases. This CDR3 spans 13 amino acids. Germline V gene data show CDR1 as MDHEN and CDR2 as SYDVKM. The CDR3 region has the DNA TGTGCCAGCACAGGACAGGGGGACACTGAAGCTTTCTTT. Translating it yields CASTGQGDTEAFF.

This sequence joins TRBV7-9 and TRBJ2-5; D is unresolved. Germline lookup yields CDR1 SEHNR and CDR2 FQNEAQ (reference sequence). The CDR3 contains 15 residues. V was trimmed by 5 bases and J by 0 bases, leaving 13 bases between them. The CDR3 region is CASSADPPYQETQYF. CDR3 nucleotide sequence: TGTGCCAGCAGCGCCGACCCCCCGTACCAAGAGACCCAGTACTTC.

This clonotype was seen more than once but under ten times. V and J are TRBV28 and TRBJ1-2; D is unclear. With 8 bases removed from V and 4 bases from J, the gap between germline ends came to 11 bases. Per the germline V gene, CDR1 is MDHEN and CDR2 is SYDVKM. The CDR3 loop spans 12 amino acids. The CDR3 loop reads CASCSQVYGYTF. DNA for the CDR3: TGTGCCAGCTGCAGCCAGGTCTATGGCTACACCTTC.

This clonotype was detected ten times or more. V usage is TRBV7-9 and J usage is TRBJ1-1; TRBD1 aligns across 7 bases. CDR1 is SEHNR and CDR2 is FQNEAQ in the germline V gene (reference sequence). CDR3 size: 14 residues. Trimming took 5 bases from V and 5 from J; bases not matched to a gene: 8. The CDR3 reads CASSPGTARTEAFF. CDR3 sequence (DNA): TGTGCCAGCAGCCCCGGGACAGCGAGAACTGAAGCTTTCTTT.

This clonotype was recorded at least ten times. This sequence joins TRBV6-5 and TRBJ2-7, with D tentatively TRBD2 (5 bases). CDR1 and CDR2 from the germline V gene are MNHEY and SVGAGI. The germline V and J ends were trimmed by 0 bases and 3 bases, with 9 bases remaining between them. This CDR3 has 14 amino acids. In nucleotides, the CDR3 is TGTGCCAGCAGTTACTCCGTAGAGGGCTACGAGCAGTACTTC. Translated, it gives CASSYSVEGYEQYF.

On this clonotype itself: A much larger clonotype is one base distant, so this may be a read error. The chain is built from TRBV5-1 and TRBJ2-2; D is undetermined. CDR3 size: 12 residues. Between the trimmed V and J ends, which lost 7 bases and 9 bases, there was a span of 13 bases. Germline-derived CDR1 and CDR2 are SGHRS and YFSETQ. The CDR3 reads CASSFAFWELFF. CDR3 DNA sequence: TGCGCCAGCTCCTTCGCTTTCTGGGAGCTGTTTTTT.

This clonotype was counted between two and nine times. The chain has TRBV6-5 and TRBJ2-3, with TRBD2 matching 12 bases. Trimming cost V 6 bases and J 3 bases; bases outside gene matches: 7. The CDR3 consists of 16 residues. Germline CDR1 and CDR2: MNHEY and SVGAGI. The CDR3 protein is CASRLPGTSGTDTQYF. For the CDR3, the DNA is TGTGCCAGCAGATTACCCGGGACTAGCGGGACAGATACGCAGTATTTT.

This clonotype was picked up one time. This chain links TRBV12-3 or TRBV12-4 with TRBJ1-1; the D gene is possibly TRBD1 (6 bases). Trimming pared 8 bases from V and 2 bases from J, leaving 18 bases between. CDR3 length: 15 residues. CDR3 in amino acids: CASSSEGGANTEAFF. DNA for the CDR3: TGTGCCAGCTCTTCTGAGGGGGGTGCAAACACTGAAGCTTTCTTT.